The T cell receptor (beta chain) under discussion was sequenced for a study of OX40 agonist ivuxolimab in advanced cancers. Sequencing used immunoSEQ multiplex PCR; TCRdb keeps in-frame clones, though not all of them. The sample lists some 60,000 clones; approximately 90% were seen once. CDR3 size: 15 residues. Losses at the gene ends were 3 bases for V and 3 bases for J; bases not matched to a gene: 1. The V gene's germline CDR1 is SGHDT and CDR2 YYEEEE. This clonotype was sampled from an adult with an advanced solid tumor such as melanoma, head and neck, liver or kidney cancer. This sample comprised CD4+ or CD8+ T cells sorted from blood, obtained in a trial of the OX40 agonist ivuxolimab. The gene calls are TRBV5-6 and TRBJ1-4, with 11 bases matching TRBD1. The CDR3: CASSSGQGANEKLFF. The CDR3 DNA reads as TGTGCCAGCAGCTCGGGACAGGGGGCTAATGAAAAACTGTTTTTT.